This paragraph covers one TCR beta chain sequence. This sample was taken from a study of blood T cell repertoires in COVID-19. Clones were read by immunoSEQ multiplex PCR, and TCRdb kept only the in-frame ones, dropping some. Here the sample spans 65,000 to 95,000 clones, about 82% being singletons. The V and J ends lost 1 base and 0 bases, in that order; junction bases with no gene match: 5. From germline, CDR1 is LGHDT and CDR2 YNNKEL (reference sequence). The length of the CDR3 is 17 residues. The chain is built from TRBV3-1 (or the pseudogene TRBV3-2) and TRBJ1-3; 8 nucleotides match TRBD1. Sample: peripheral blood. The sequence was collected from a man at least 80 years old with active or convalescent COVID-19. The CDR3 region is CASSQGDRLHSGNTIYF. CDR3 in DNA: TGTGCCAGCAGCCAAGGGGACAGGTTACACTCTGGAAACACCATATATTTT.